This T cell receptor beta chain was identified during a study of cytomegalovirus exposure and HLA in healthy donors. The study ran its PCR with 60 Vbeta and 13 Jbeta primers. TCRdb keeps only in-frame clones here, not all; method: immunoSEQ multiplex PCR. The sample carries 150,000 or so clones, roughly 80% recorded once. Regarding this clone: Its antigen is as yet unknown.

CDR3 length: 14 residues. Trimming removed 0 bases at V and 8 bases at J, with 16 bases between. CDR1 is GTSNPN, CDR2 SVGIG, per germline (reference sequence). Study results and limitations: There were some public TCRs occurring in many donors, but most TCR sequences were rare. The authors confirmed in vitro that a few CMV-associated chains were specific for CMV antigens.

Sequencing used PBMCs. This clonotype was sampled from a male donor in good health and CMV-seropositive. V is TRBV30 and J is TRBJ1-2; no clear D gene. In nucleotides, the CDR3 is TGTGCCTGGAGTGTAACAGAGGGCGCAGAAGGCTACACCTTC. Protein product: CAWSVTEGAEGYTF.